This TCR beta chain stems from a study of blood T cell repertoires in COVID-19. Looking at the study overall: Italy, Spain and the United States were the sources of the convalescent and acute COVID-19 samples. The cDNA or gDNA used as material had been derived from T cells, B-cell-depleted T cells, or PBMCs.

CDR3 length: 16 amino acids. Germline loops: CDR1 SGDLS, CDR2 YYNGEE. Trimming removed 0 bases from V and 8 bases from J; junction bases left unmatched: 11. As processed by the authors: Nucleated cell number was recorded as an estimate derived from reference gene primer amplification. Clones were read by immunoSEQ multiplex PCR, and TCRdb kept only the in-frame ones, dropping some. V, J and clone size are those of that table, while D and trimming were read from the DNA. The data hold 85,000 to 130,000 clones, with more than 75% observed a single time. The specimen sequenced was peripheral blood. The J gene is TRBJ2-1, the V gene TRBV9; 7 bases map to TRBD2. This clonotype originated in a man between 60 and 70 years old with acute or convalescent COVID-19. The CDR3 here is CASSVAPGGRIYEQFF. The CDR3 nucleotides are TGTGCCAGCAGCGTAGCCCCGGGCGGGAGAATCTATGAGCAGTTCTTC.